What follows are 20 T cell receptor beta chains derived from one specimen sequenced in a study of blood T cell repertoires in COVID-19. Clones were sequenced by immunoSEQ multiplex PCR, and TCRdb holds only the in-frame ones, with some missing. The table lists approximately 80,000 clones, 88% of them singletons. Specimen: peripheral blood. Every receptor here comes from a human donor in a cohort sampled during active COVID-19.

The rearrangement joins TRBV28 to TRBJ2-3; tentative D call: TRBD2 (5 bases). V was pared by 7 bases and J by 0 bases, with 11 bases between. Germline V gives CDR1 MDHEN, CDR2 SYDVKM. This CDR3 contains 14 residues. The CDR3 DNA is TGTGCCAGCACCACTAGGACGAGCACAGATACGCAGTATTTT. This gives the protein CASTTRTSTDTQYF.

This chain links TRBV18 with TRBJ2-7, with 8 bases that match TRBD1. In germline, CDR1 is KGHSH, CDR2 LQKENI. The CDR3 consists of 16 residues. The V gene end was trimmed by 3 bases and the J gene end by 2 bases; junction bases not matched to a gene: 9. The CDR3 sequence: CASSPGPGQATYEQYF. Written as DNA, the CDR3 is TGTGCCAGCTCACCTGGGCCGGGACAGGCGACCTACGAGCAGTACTTC.

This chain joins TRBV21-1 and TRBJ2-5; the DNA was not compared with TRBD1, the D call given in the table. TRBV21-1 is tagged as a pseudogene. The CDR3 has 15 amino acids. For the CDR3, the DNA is TGTGCCAGCAGCGCACACAGGGGAGTGGAGGAGACCCAGTACTTC. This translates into CASSAHRGVEETQYF.

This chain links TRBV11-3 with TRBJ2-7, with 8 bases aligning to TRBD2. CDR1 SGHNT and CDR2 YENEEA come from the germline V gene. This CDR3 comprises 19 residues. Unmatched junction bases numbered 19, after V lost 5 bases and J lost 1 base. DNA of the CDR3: TGTGCCAGCAGCCAGCGAGAGGGCGGGAGGAAGCTTTGGTCCTACGAGCAGTACTTC. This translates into CASSQREGGRKLWSYEQYF.

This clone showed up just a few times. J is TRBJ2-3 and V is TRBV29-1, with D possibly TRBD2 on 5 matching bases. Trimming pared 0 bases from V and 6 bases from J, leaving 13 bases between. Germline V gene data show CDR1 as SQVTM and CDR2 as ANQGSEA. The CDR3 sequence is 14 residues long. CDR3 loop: CSVEDRRGGDTQYF. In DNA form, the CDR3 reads TGCAGCGTTGAAGATCGACGGGGTGGGGATACGCAGTATTTT.

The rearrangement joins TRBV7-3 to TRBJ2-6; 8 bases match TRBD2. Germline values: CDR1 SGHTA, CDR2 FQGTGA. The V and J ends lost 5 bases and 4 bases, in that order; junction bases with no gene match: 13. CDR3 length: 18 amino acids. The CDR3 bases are TGTGCCAGCAGCAAATCGGGGGGGCCGTCGTCCGGGGCCAACGTCCTGACTTTC. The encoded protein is CASSKSGGPSSGANVLTF. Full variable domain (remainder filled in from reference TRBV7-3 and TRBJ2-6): GAGVSQTPSNKVTEKGKYVELRCDPISGHTALYWYRQSLGQGPEFLIYFQGTGAADDSGLPNDRFFAVRPEGSVSTLKIQRTERGDSAVYLCASSKSGGPSSGANVLTFGAGSRLTVL.

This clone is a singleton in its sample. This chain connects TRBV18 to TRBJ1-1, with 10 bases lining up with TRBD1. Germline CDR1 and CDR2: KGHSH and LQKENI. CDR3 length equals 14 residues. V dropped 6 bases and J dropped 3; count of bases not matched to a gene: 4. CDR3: CASSRTGGDTEAFF. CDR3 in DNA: TGTGCCAGCTCCAGGACAGGGGGAGACACTGAAGCTTTCTTT.

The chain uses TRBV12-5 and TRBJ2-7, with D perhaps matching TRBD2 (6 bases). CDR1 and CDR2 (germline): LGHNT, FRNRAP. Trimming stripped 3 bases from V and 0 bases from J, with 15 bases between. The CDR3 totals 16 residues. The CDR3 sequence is CASGLVIAATSYEQYF. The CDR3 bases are TGTGCTAGTGGTTTAGTTATAGCGGCAACCTCCTACGAGCAGTACTTC. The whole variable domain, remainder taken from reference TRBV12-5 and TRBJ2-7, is DARVTQTPRHKVTEMGQEVTMRCQPILGHNTVFWYRQTMMQGLELLAYFRNRAPLDDSGMPKDRFSAEMPDATLATLKIQPSEPRDSAVYFCASGLVIAATSYEQYFGPGTRLTVT.

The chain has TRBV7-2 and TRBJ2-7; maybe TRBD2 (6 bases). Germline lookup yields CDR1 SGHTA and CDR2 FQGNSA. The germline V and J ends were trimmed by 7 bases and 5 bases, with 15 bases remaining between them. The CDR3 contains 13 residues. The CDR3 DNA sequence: TGTGCCAGCACCTCGGAGGGGCGGAACGAGCAGTACTTC. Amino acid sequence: CASTSEGRNEQYF.

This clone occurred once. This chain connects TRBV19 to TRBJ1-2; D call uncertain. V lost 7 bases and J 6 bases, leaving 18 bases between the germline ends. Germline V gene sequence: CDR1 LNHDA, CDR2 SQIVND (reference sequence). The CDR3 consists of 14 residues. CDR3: CASIHPGRENGYTF. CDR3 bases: TGTGCCAGTATCCACCCCGGGAGGGAGAATGGCTACACCTTC.

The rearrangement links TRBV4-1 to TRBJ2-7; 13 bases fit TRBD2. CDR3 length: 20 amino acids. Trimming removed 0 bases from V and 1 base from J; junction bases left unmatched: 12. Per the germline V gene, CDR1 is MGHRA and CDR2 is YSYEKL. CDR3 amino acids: CASSQDWTSGGVTRSYEQYF. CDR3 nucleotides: TGCGCCAGCAGCCAAGATTGGACTAGCGGGGGCGTTACGAGGTCCTACGAGCAGTACTTC.

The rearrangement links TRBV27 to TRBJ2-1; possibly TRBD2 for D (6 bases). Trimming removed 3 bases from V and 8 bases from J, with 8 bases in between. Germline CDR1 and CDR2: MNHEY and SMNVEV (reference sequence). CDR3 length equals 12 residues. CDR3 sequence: CASSFPGDEQFF. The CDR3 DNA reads TGTGCCAGCAGTTTCCCGGGAGATGAGCAGTTCTTC.

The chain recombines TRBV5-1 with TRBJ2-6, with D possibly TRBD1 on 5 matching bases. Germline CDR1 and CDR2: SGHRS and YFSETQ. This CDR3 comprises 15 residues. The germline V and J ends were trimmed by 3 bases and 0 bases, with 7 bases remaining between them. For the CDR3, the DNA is TGCGCCAGCAGCTATGACAGCTCTGGGGCCAACGTCCTGACTTTC. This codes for CASSYDSSGANVLTF.

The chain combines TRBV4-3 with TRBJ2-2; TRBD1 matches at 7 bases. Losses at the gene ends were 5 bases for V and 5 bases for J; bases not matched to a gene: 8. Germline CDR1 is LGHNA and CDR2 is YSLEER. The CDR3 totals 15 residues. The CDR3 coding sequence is TGCGCCAGCAGCACTCGGACAGGCGGGACCGGGGAGCTGTTTTTT. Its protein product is CASSTRTGGTGELFF.

The CDR3 sequence: CASSYQRGPPYEQYF. DNA for the CDR3: TGTGCCAGCAGTTACCAGCGGGGCCCCCCTTACGAGCAGTACTTC. The chain joins TRBV6-5 to TRBJ2-7; the match to TRBD2 covers 7 bases. Germline values: CDR1 MNHEY, CDR2 SVGAGI. V gave up 2 bases and J gave up 4 bases; unmatched junction bases: 8. This CDR3 spans 15 amino acids.

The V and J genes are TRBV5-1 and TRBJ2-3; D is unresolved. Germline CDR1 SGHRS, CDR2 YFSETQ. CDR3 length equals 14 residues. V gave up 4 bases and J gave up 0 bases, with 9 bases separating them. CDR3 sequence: CASSTESSTDTQYF. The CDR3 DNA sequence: TGCGCCAGCAGCACTGAAAGCAGCACAGATACGCAGTATTTT.

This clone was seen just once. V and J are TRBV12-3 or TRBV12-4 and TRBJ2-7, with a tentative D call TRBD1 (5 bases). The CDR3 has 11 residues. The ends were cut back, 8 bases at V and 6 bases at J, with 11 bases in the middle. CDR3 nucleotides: TGTGCCAGCTGGGCAGGGTTCGAGCAGTACTTC. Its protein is CASWAGFEQYF.

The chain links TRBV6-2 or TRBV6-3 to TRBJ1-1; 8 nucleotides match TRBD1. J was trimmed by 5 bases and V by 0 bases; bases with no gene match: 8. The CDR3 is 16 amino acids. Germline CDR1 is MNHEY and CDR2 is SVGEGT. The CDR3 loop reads CASSYSRGRLETEAFF. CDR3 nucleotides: TGTGCCAGCAGTTACTCCAGGGGGCGATTGGAAACTGAAGCTTTCTTT.

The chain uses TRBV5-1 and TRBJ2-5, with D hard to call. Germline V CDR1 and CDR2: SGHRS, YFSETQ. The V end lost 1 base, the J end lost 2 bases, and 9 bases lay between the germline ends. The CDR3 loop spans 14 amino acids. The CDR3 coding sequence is TGCGCCAGCAGCTTGAACCAGCGTCAAGAGACCCAGTACTTC. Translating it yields CASSLNQRQETQYF.

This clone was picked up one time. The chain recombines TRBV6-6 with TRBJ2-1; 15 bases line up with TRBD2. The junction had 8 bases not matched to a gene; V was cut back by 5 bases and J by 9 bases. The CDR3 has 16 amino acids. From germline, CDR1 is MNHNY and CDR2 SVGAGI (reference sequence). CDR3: CASSTGLAGGNFEQFF. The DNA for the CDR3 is TGTGCCAGCAGTACGGGACTAGCGGGAGGTAATTTTGAGCAGTTCTTC.